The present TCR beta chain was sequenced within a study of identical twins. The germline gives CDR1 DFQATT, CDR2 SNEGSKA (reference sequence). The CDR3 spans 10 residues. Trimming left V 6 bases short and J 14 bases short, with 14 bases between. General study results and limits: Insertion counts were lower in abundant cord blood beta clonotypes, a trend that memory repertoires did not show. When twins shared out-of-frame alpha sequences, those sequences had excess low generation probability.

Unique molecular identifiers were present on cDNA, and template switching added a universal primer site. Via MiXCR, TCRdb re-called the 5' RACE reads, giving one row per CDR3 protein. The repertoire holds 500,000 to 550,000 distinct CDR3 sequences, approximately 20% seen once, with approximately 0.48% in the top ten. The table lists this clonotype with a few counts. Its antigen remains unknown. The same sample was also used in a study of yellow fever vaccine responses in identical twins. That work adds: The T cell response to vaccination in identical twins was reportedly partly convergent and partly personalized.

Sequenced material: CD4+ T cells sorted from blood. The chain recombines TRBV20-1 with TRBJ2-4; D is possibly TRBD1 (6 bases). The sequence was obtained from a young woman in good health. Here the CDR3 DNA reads TGCAGTGCCCAACAGGGAAGGGAGTACTTC. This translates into CSAQQGREYF.